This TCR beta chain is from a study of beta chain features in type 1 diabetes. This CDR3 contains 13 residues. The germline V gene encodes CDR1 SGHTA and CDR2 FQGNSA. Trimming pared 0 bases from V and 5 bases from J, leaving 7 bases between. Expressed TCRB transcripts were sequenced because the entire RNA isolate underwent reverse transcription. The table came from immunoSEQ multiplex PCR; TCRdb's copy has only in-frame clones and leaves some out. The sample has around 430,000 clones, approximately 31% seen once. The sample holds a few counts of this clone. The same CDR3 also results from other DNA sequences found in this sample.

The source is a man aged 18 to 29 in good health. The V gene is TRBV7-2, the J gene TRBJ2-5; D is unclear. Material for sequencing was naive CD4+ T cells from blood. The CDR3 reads CASSLAGRETQYF. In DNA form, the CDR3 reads TGTGCCAGCAGCTTAGCAGGTCGGGAGACCCAGTACTTC. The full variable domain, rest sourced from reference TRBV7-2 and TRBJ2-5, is GAGVSQSPSNKVTEKGKDVELRCDPISGHTALYWYRQSLGQGLEFLIYFQGNSAPDKSGLPSDRFSAERTGGSVSTLTIQRTQQEDSAVYLCASSLAGRETQYFGPGTRLLVL.